The source of this T cell receptor beta chain is a study of blood T cell repertoires in COVID-19. At the level of the study: Researchers got acute and convalescent COVID-19 samples from the United States, Italy and Spain. PBMCs, B-cell-depleted T cells, or T cells provided the cDNA or gDNA that made up the material.

This clone was observed once. Trimming stripped 7 bases from V and 7 bases from J, with 11 bases between. Germline assignment: CDR1 MNHEY and CDR2 SVGAGI. This CDR3 contains 12 residues. Original processing methods: Amplified reference gene primers provided the basis for estimating nucleated cell counts. Here immunoSEQ multiplex PCR was the method, and the copy in TCRdb shows in-frame clones only, minus some. D and trimming were read from the DNA, whereas the V and J calls and clone size are those reported in that table. The repertoire includes roughly 68,000 clones, approximately 84% of them detected once, and 7.5% to 9.5% sits in the top ten.

Sequencing used peripheral blood. The V and J genes are TRBV6-5 and TRBJ2-1; possible D gene TRBD2, 5 bases. The TCR sequence derives from a man aged 45-60 years with active COVID-19. CDR3 protein: CASTGERNEQFF. The CDR3, as DNA: TGTGCCAGCACCGGAGAGCGGAATGAGCAGTTCTTC.